Sequencing of this T cell receptor (beta chain) was carried out in a study of CXCR3-negative and CXCR3-positive naive CD8 T cells. Study outcomes and limitations: Similarly elevated diversity marked both naive subsets, with memory CD8+ cells showing far lower diversity. After cryopreservation, CXCR3 expression dropped partially; most assays used fresh PBMCs.

Via 5' RACE with UMI labels, TRB cDNA libraries were prepared. TCRdb reworked the 5' RACE reads into one entry per CDR3 protein, no DNA. Its clone listing holds about 62,000 distinct CDR3 sequences. Triplicate sorts of 300,000 cells per CD8+ subset. Naive CD8+ T lymphocytes were specified as CD45RO-CCR7+CD27+CD95-. In the case of this clonotype: Its antigen is as yet unknown.

The length of the CDR3 is 14 residues. Germline lookup yields CDR1 MNHNY and CDR2 SVGAGI (reference sequence). Input material: naive CXCR3- CD8+ T cells from blood. Subset noted: CD45RO-CCR7+CD27+CD95- naive CD8+ T cells lacking CXCR3 (TNR3-). The chain joins TRBV6-6 to TRBJ2-1; TCRdb names TRBD1, which stays unverified in the absence of DNA. The sequence was collected from a human donor in good health. Some clones in this sample may be carry-over from other donors' samples. The CDR3 sequence is CASSYSAGGFEQFF.